This T cell receptor (beta chain) was sequenced for a study of blood T cell repertoires in COVID-19. Study background: Donors in the United States, Italy and Spain gave samples during acute or convalescent COVID-19. PBMCs, B-cell-depleted T cells, or T cells were the source of the cDNA or gDNA that made up the material.

Authors' data handling: The assay estimated nucleated cells by amplifying reference gene primers. Measured with immunoSEQ multiplex PCR; TCRdb has only the in-frame clones, and not every one. The V and J calls and clone size are taken from that table; D and trimming were inferred from the DNA. In the table there are 150,000 to 200,000 clones, 86% of which are singletons. Trimming removed 5 bases at V and 3 bases at J, with 14 bases between. Germline V gene data show CDR1 as MDHEN and CDR2 as SYDVKM. The CDR3 loop spans 14 amino acids. The clonotype originates from a man aged 65 to 85 with acute or convalescent COVID-19. The chain has TRBV28 and TRBJ2-7; D may be TRBD2 (5 bases). The sequenced sample was peripheral blood. The CDR3 region is CASSEGPGGYEQYF. The CDR3 nucleotides are TGTGCCAGCAGTGAGGGCCCCGGCGGCTACGAGCAGTACTTC.